This TCR beta chain was sequenced for a study of blood T cell repertoires in COVID-19. Study at large: Samples came from the United States, Italy and Spain, spanning acute and convalescent COVID-19. Nucleic acid was either cDNA or gDNA, and it came from T cells, B-cell-depleted T cells, or PBMCs.

Per the original methods: Reference gene primers were amplified, and this amplification served to estimate nucleated cell counts. Some clones are missing from TCRdb's copy, which holds only in-frame ones; the method was immunoSEQ multiplex PCR. That table furnishes V, J and clone size, whereas the DNA furnished D and trimming. This sample has 150,000 or so clones; about 91% occur once, and the top ten carry about 1.5%. The CDR3 length is 14 residues. The V end lost 5 bases, the J end lost 7 bases, and 17 bases lay between the germline ends. Per the germline V gene, CDR1 is SGHTA and CDR2 is FQGNSA. The rearrangement uses TRBV7-2 and TRBJ1-1; D remains ambiguous. Sample: peripheral blood. The clonotype originates from a woman aged 60-75 years with acute or convalescent COVID-19. CDR3 nucleotides: TGTGCCAGCAGCCGCTTGAGGGTAGGATATGAAGCTTTCTTT. Its protein product is CASSRLRVGYEAFF.